Listed here are 3 T cell receptor beta chains from one sample, sequenced in a study of cytomegalovirus exposure and HLA in healthy donors. Primers: 60 Vbeta forward and 13 Jbeta reverse. TCRdb's copy holds only in-frame clones and misses some; the assay was immunoSEQ multiplex PCR. Among approximately 160,000 clones listed, 76% were seen once. Material for sequencing was PBMCs. Receptor source: a female donor in good health and CMV-seronegative.

This clone was seen a handful of times. This sequence joins TRBV10-2 and TRBJ2-1; tentative D call: TRBD1 (5 bases). Trimming stripped 6 bases from V and 7 bases from J, with 13 bases between. The CDR3 runs 13 residues. Germline CDR1 is WSHSY and CDR2 is SAAADI. Here the CDR3 reads CASSTGRANEQFF. CDR3 nucleotide sequence: TGCGCCAGCAGCACTGGCAGGGCTAATGAGCAGTTCTTC.

The rearrangement links TRBV30 to TRBJ1-6; D possibly corresponds to TRBD1 (5 bases). CDR3 length equals 14 residues. With 5 bases removed from V and 3 bases from J, the gap between germline ends came to 11 bases. Germline CDR1 is GTSNPN and CDR2 is SVGIG (reference sequence). In DNA form, the CDR3 reads TGTGCCTGGGGCACAGGATTCTATAATTCACCCCTCCACTTT. Translating gives CAWGTGFYNSPLHF.

The CDR3 DNA is TGTGCCAGCAGCCAGGGACAGGGGGCTTACGAGCAGTACTTC. It encodes CASSQGQGAYEQYF. The chain links TRBV9 to TRBJ2-7, with TRBD1 identical over 12 bases. CDR1 is SGDLS and CDR2 is YYNGEE in the germline V gene. J was trimmed by 4 bases and V by 4 bases; bases with no gene match: 3. This CDR3 contains 14 residues.